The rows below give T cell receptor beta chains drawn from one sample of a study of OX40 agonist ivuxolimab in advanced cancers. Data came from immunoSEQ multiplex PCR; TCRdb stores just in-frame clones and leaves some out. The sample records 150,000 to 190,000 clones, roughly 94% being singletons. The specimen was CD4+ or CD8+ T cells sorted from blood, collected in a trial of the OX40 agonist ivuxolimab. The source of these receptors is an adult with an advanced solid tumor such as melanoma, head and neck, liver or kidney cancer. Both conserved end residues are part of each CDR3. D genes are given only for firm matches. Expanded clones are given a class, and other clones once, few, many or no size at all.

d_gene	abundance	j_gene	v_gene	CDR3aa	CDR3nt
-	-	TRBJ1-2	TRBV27	CASSLRKLQENDYGYTF	TGTGCCAGCAGTTTAAGAAAGCTTCAGGAAAATGACTATGGCTACACCTTC
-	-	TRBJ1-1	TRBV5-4	CASSLSTTEAFF	TGTGCCAGCAGCTTATCAACTACTGAAGCTTTCTTT
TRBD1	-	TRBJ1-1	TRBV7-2	CASSFRPGQGAAFF	TGTGCCAGCAGCTTCAGACCGGGACAGGGGGCCGCTTTCTTT
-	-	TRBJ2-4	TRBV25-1	CASSGLPAIQYF	TGTGCCAGCAGTGGACTCCCAGCCATTCAGTACTTC
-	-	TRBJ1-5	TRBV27	CASSLGESNQPQHF	TGTGCCAGCAGTTTGGGGGAGAGCAATCAGCCCCAGCATTTT
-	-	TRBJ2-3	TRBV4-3	CASSQSNYGADTQYF	TGCGCCAGCAGCCAAAGCAACTACGGAGCAGATACGCAGTATTTT
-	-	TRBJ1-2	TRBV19	CASTDSVYGYTF	TGTGCCAGTACCGACAGTGTCTATGGCTACACCTTC
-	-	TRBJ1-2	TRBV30	CAWRGLRSRYGYTF	TGTGCCTGGAGGGGACTGCGGAGTCGATATGGCTACACCTTC
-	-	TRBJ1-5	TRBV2	CASNPGGGSNQPQHF	TGTGCCAGCAACCCGGGAGGGGGTAGCAATCAGCCCCAGCATTTT
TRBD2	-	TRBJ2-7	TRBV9	CASSVAGIGGRGEQYF	TGTGCCAGCAGCGTAGCGGGGATTGGCGGGAGAGGCGAGCAGTACTTC
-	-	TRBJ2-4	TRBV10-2	CASSEAPPNIQYF	TGCGCCAGCAGTGAAGCGCCCCCAAACATTCAGTACTTC
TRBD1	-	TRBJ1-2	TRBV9	CASSALGVGQAGDNYGYTF	TGTGCCAGCAGCGCCCTTGGGGTCGGACAGGCGGGGGATAACTATGGCTACACCTTC
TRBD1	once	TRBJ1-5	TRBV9	CASSVGARGNQPQHF	TGTGCCAGCAGCGTAGGAGCCAGGGGGAATCAGCCCCAGCATTTT
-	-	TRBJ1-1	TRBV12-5	CASGGNTEAFF	TGTGCCTCGGGGGGGAACACTGAAGCTTTCTTT
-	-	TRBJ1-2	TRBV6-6	CASSYSKYPGYTF	TGTGCCAGCAGTTACTCGAAATATCCTGGCTACACCTTC
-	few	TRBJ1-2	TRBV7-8	CASSSAGTTNYGYTF	TGTGCCAGCAGCTCCGCCGGGACAACAAACTATGGCTACACCTTC
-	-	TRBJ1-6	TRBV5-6	CASSLTVYNSPLHF	TGTGCCAGCAGCTTGACAGTTTATAATTCACCCCTCCACTTT
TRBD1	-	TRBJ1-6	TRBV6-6	CASSHRDSLNSPLHF	TGTGCCAGCAGTCACCGGGACAGTTTAAATTCACCCCTCCACTTT
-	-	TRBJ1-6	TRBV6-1	CASKGLRTLHF	TGTGCCAGCAAGGGGTTAAGGACCCTCCACTTT
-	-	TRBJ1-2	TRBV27	CASSEVTNYGYTF	TGTGCCAGCAGTGAAGTAACCAACTATGGCTACACCTTC
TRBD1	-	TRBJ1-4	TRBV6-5	CASSQDRAEKLFF	TGTGCCAGCAGCCAGGACAGGGCCGAAAAACTGTTTTTT
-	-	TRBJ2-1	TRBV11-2	CASSFTQGGGSYNEQFF	TGTGCCAGCAGCTTTACCCAGGGGGGAGGCTCGTACAATGAGCAGTTCTTC
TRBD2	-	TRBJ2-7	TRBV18	CASSPTSGSDEQYF	TGTGCCAGCTCACCAACTAGCGGATCGGACGAGCAGTACTTC
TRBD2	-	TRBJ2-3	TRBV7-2	CASSLLAGAGLSTDTQYF	TGTGCCAGCAGTCTTCTAGCGGGGGCTGGGCTCAGCACAGATACGCAGTATTTT
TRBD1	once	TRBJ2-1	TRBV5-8	CASSLVPRTGTGKNEQFF	TGTGCCAGCAGCTTGGTTCCTAGGACCGGGACAGGGAAAAATGAGCAGTTCTTC
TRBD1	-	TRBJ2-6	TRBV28	CAGGQGARRGANVLTF	TGTGCCGGAGGGCAGGGGGCGCGTCGTGGGGCCAACGTCCTGACTTTC
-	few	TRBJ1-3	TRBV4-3	CASSQDATGSGNTIYF	TGCGCCAGCAGCCAAGACGCGACAGGCTCTGGAAACACCATATATTTT
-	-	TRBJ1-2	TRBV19	CASSSLPGGGYTF	TGTGCCAGTAGCTCCCTTCCGGGGGGAGGCTACACCTTC
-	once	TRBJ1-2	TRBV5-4	CASTGPYGYTF	TGTGCCAGCACAGGACCCTATGGCTACACCTTC
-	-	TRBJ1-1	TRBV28	CASSSYVTKKEAFF	TGTGCCAGCAGTTCGTACGTAACTAAGAAGGAAGCTTTCTTT
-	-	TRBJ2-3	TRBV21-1	CASSTTGGFGWVAGVRGDTQYF	TGTGCCAGCAGCACGACAGGGGGCTTTGGTTGGGTAGCGGGAGTCCGGGGAGATACGCAGTATTTT
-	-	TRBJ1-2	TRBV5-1	CASSFEQVGVYTF	TGCGCCAGCAGCTTTGAACAGGTCGGAGTCTACACCTTC
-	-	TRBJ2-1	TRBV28	CASSLFSSGLYNEQFF	TGTGCCAGCAGTTTATTTTCCAGCGGCCTCTACAATGAGCAGTTCTTC
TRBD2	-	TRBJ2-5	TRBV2	CASSGARAGEETQYF	TGTGCCAGCAGTGGGGCGCGAGCGGGGGAAGAGACCCAGTACTTC
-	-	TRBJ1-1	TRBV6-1	CASSEARGVIEAFF	TGTGCCAGCAGTGAAGCGAGGGGGGTGATTGAAGCTTTCTTT
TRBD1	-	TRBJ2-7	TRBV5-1	CASSLAGQGAWEQYF	TGCGCCAGCAGCTTGGCCGGGCAGGGGGCGTGGGAGCAGTACTTC
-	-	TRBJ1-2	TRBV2	CASSERGSLGYTF	TGTGCCAGCAGTGAACGAGGGAGTCTCGGCTACACCTTC
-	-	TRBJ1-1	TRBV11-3	CASSRVVNTEAFF	TGTGCCAGCAGCAGGGTAGTGAACACTGAAGCTTTCTTT
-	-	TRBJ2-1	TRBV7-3	CASSLSGPGMAEQFF	TGTGCCAGCAGCTTAAGCGGGCCCGGGATGGCTGAGCAGTTCTTC
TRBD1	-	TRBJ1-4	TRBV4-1	CASSQARGHSEKLFF	TGCGCCAGCAGCCAAGCCAGGGGGCATAGTGAAAAACTGTTTTTT